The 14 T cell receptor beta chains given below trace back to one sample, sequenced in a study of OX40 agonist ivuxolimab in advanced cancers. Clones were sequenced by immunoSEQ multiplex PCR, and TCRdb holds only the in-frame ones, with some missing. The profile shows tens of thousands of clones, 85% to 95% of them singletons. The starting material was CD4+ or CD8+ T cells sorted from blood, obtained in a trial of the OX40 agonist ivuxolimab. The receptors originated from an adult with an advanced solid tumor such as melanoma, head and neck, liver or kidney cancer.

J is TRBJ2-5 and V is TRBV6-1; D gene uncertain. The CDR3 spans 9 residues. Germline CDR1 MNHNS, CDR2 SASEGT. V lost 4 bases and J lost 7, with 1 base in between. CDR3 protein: CASSGTQYF. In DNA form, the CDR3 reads TGTGCCAGCAGTGGGACCCAGTACTTC.

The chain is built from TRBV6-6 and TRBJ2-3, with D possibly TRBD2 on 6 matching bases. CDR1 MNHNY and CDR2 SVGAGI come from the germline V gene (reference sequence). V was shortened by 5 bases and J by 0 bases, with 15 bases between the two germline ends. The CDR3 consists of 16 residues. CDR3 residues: CASSGIAADSTDTQYF. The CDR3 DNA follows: TGTGCCAGCAGTGGCATAGCGGCAGATAGCACAGATACGCAGTATTTT.

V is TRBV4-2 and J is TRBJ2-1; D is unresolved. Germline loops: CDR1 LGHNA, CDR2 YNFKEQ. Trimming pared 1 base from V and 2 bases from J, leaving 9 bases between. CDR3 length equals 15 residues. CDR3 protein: CASSQGDPAYNEQFF. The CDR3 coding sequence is TGTGCCAGCAGCCAAGGTGACCCCGCCTACAATGAGCAGTTCTTC.

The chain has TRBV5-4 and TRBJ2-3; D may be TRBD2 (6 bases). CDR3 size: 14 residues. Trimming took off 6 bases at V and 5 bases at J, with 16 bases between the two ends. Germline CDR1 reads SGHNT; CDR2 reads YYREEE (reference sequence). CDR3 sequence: CASTMGRDIDTQYF. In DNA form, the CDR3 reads TGTGCCAGCACCATGGGGCGGGATATAGATACGCAGTATTTT.

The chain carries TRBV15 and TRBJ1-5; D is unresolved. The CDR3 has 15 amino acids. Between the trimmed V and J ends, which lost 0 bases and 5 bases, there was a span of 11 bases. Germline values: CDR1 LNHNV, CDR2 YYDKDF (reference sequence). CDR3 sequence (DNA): TGTGCCACCAGCAGAGATCTCCAGGACTATCAGCCCCAGCATTTT. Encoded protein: CATSRDLQDYQPQHF.

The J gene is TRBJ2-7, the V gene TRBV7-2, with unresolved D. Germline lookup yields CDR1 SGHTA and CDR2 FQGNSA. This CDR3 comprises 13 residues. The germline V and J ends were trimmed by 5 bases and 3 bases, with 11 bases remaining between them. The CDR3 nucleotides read TGTGCCAGCAGCCGCCGGAACCTCTACGAGCAGTACTTC. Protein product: CASSRRNLYEQYF.

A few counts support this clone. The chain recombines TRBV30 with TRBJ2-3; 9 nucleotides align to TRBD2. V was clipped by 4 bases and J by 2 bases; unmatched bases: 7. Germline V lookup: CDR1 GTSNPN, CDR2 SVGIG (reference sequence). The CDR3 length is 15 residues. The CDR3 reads CAWTRLAANTDTQYF. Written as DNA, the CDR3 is TGTGCCTGGACGAGACTAGCGGCAAACACAGATACGCAGTATTTT.

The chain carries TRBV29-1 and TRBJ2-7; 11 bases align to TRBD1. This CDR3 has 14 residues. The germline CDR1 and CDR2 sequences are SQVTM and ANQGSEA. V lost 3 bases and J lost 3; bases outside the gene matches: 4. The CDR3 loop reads CSVEGGTGGYEQYF. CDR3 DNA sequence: TGCAGCGTTGAGGGTGGGACAGGGGGCTACGAGCAGTACTTC.

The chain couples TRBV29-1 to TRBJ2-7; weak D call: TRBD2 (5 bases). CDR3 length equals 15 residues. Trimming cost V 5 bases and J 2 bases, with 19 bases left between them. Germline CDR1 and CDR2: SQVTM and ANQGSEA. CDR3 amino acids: CSVTLLEGGPYEQYF. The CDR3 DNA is TGCAGCGTTACTCTTCTAGAGGGCGGACCCTACGAGCAGTACTTC.

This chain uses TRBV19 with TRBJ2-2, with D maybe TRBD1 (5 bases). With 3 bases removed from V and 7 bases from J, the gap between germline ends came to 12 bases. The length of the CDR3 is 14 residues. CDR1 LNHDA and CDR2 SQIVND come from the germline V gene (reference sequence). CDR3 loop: CASSIRRDIGELFF. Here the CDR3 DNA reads TGTGCCAGTAGTATCCGCAGGGATATCGGGGAGCTGTTTTTT.

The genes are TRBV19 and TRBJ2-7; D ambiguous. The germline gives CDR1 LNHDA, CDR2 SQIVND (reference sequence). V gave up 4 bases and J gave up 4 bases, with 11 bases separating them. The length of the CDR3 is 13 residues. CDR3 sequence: CASSKTEAYEQYF. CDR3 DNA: TGTGCCAGTAGTAAGACGGAAGCTTACGAGCAGTACTTC.

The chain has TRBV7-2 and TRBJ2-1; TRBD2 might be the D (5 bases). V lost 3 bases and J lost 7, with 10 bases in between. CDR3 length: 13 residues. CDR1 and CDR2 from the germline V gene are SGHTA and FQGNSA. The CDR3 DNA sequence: TGTGCCAGCAGCTTGTCCACTAGAAATGAGCAGTTCTTC. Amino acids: CASSLSTRNEQFF.

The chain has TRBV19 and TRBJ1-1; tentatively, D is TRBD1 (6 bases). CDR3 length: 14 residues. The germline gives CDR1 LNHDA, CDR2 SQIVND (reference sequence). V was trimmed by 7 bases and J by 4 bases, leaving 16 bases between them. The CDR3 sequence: CASNSFRGVTEAFF. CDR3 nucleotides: TGTGCCAGTAACTCTTTCAGGGGAGTCACTGAAGCTTTCTTT.

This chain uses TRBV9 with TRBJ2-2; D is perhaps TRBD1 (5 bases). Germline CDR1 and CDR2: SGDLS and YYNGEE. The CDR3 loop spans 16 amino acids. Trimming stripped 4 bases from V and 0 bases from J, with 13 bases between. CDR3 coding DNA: TGTGCCAGCAGCCCCCATCCAGGGCCGAACACCGGGGAGCTGTTTTTT. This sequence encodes CASSPHPGPNTGELFF. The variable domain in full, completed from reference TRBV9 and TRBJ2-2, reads DSGVTQTPKHLITATGQRVTLRCSPRSGDLSVYWYQQSLDQGLQFLIQYYNGEERAKGNILERFSAQQFPDLHSELNLSSLELGDSALYFCASSPHPGPNTGELFFGEGSRLTVL.